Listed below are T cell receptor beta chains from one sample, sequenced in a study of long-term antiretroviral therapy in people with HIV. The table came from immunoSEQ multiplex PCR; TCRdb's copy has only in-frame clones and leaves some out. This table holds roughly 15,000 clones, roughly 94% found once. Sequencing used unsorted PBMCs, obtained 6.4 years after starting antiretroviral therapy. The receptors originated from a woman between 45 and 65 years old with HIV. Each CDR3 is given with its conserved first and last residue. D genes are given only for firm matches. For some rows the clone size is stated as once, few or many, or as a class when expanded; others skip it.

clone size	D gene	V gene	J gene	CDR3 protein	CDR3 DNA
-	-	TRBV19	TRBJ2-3	CASSLTRVDNTQYF	TGTGCCAGTAGTTTGACTAGGGTAGATAATACGCAGTATTTT
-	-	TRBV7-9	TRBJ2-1	CASSLAGGNEQFF	TGTGCCAGCAGCTTAGCGGGGGGAAATGAGCAGTTCTTC
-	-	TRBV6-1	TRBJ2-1	CASTDLLWNEQFF	TGTGCCAGCACTGACCTTCTCTGGAATGAGCAGTTCTTC
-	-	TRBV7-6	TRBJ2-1	CASSLVSSGLGEQFF	TGTGCCAGCAGCTTAGTATCCTCGGGGTTGGGTGAGCAGTTCTTC
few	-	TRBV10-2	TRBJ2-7	CASRGRNEQYF	TGCGCCAGCAGGGGTAGGAACGAGCAGTACTTC
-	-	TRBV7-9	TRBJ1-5	CASSPSPGRTSNQPQHF	TGTGCCAGCAGCCCATCCCCCGGCAGAACTAGCAATCAGCCCCAGCATTTT
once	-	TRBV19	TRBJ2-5	CASSIEETQYF	TGTGCCAGTAGTATCGAGGAGACCCAGTACTTC
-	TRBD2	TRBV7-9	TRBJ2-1	CASRVSGSYNEQFF	TGTGCCAGCAGGGTAAGCGGGAGCTACAATGAGCAGTTCTTC
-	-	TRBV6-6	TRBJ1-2	CASSYSGPALTGYTF	TGTGCCAGCAGTTACTCCGGACCGGCTCTGACCGGCTACACCTTC
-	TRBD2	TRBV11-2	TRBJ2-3	CASSLGVAGGADTQYF	TGTGCCAGCAGCTTAGGAGTTGCGGGAGGCGCAGATACGCAGTATTTT
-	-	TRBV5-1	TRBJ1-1	CASSLGREGTEAFF	TGCGCCAGCAGCTTGGGGAGGGAAGGGACTGAAGCTTTCTTT
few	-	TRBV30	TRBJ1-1	CAWSWGGPEAFF	TGTGCCTGGAGCTGGGGAGGTCCCGAAGCTTTCTTT
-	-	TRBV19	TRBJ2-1	CASRPPATRAGEQFF	TGTGCCAGTAGGCCCCCCGCAACTAGGGCCGGGGAGCAGTTCTTC
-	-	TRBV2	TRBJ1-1	CASKEREITEAFF	TGTGCCAGCAAGGAACGGGAGATCACTGAAGCTTTCTTT